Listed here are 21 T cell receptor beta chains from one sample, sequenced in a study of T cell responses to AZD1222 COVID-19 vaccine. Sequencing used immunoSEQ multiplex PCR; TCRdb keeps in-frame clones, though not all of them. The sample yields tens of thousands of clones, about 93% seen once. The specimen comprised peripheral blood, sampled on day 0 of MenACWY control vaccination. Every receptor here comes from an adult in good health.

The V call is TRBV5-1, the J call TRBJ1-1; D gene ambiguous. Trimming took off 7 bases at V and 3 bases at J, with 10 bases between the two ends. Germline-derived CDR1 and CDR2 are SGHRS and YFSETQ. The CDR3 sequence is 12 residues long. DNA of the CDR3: TGCGCCAGCTCCATGGTCGACACTGAAGCTTTCTTT. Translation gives CASSMVDTEAFF.

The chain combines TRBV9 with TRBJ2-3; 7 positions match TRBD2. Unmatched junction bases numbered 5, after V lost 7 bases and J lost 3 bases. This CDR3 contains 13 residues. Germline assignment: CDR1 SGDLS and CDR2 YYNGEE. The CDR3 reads CASGRAWTDTQYF. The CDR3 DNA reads TGTGCCAGCGGGAGGGCCTGGACAGATACGCAGTATTTT.

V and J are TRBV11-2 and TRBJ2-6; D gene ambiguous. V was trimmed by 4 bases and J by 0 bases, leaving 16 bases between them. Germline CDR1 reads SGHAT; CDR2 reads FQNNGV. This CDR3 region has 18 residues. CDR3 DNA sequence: TGTGCCAGCAGCTCCCTAGGTGGCTGGGGCTCTGGGGCCAACGTCCTGACTTTC. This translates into CASSSLGGWGSGANVLTF.

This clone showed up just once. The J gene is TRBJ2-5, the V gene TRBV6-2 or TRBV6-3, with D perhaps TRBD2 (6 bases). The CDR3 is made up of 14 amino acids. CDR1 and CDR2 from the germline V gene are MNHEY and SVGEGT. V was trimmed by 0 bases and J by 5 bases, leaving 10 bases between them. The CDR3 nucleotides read TGTGCCAGCAGTTACTCTGAGGGGAGGGAGACCCAGTACTTC. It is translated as CASSYSEGRETQYF.

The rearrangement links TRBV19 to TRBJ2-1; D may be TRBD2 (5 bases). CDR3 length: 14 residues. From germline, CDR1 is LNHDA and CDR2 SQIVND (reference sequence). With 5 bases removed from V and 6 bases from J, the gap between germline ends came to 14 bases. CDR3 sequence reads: CASSGDGGPNEQFF. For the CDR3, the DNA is TGTGCCAGTAGTGGCGACGGCGGGCCCAATGAGCAGTTCTTC.

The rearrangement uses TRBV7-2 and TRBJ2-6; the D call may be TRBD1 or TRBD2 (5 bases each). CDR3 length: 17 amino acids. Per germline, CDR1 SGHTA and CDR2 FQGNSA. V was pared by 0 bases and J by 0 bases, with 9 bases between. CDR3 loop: CASSLAGPHSGANVLTF. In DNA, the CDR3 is TGTGCCAGCAGCTTAGCGGGACCGCACTCTGGGGCCAACGTCCTGACTTTC.

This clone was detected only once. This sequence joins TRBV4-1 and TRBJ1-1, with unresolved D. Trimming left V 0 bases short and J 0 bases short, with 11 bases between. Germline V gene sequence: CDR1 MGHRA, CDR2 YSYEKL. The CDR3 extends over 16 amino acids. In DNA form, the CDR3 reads TGCGCCAGCAGCCAAGATCCCGGGAGACTGAACACTGAAGCTTTCTTT. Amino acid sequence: CASSQDPGRLNTEAFF.

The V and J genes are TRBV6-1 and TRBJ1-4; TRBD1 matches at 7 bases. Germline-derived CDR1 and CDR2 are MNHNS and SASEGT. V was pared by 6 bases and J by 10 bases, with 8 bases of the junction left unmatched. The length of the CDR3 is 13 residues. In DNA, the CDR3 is TGTGCCAGCAGGGGACAGATGAGCGGAAAACTGTTTTTT. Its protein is CASRGQMSGKLFF.

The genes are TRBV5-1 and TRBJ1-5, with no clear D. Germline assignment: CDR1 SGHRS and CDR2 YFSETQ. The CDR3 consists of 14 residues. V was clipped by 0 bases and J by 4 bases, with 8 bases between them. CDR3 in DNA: TGCGCCAGCAGCTTGGCCGGTGGAAATCAGCCCCAGCATTTT. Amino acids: CASSLAGGNQPQHF.

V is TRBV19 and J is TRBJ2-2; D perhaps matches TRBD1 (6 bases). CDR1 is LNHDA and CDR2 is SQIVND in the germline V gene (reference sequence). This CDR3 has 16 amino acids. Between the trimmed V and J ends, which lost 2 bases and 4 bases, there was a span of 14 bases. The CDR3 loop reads CASSITATGTTGELFF. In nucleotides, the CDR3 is TGTGCCAGTAGTATAACTGCCACAGGGACCACCGGGGAGCTGTTTTTT.

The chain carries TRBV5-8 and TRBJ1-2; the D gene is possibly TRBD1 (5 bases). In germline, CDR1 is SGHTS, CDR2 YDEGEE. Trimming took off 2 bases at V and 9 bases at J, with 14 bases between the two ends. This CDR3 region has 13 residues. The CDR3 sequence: CASSLQEGSSYTF. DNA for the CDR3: TGTGCCAGCAGCTTACAGGAGGGTTCTAGCTACACCTTC. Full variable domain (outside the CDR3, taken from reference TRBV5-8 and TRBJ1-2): EAGVTQSPTHLIKTRGQQATLRCSPISGHTSVYWYQQALGLGLQFLLWYDEGEERNRGNFPPRFSGRQFPNYSSELNVNALELEDSALYLCASSLQEGSSYTFGSGTRLTVV.

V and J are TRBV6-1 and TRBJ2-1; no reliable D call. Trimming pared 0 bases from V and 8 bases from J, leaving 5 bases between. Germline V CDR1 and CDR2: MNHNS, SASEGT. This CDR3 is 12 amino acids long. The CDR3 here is CASSEALYEQFF. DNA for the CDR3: TGTGCCAGCAGTGAAGCGCTTTATGAGCAGTTCTTC.

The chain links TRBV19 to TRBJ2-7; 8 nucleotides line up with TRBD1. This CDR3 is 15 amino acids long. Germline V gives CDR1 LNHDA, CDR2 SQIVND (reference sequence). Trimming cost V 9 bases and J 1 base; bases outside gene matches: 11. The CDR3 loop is CASRQGARRSYEQYF. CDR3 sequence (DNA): TGTGCCAGCCGTCAGGGGGCGAGGAGGTCCTACGAGCAGTACTTC.

CDR3 in DNA: TGTGCCAGCAGTGGCTACAATGAGCAGTTCTTC. Translated, it gives CASSGYNEQFF. The J gene is TRBJ2-1, the V gene TRBV27; D unresolved. The CDR3 covers 11 residues. The germline gives CDR1 MNHEY, CDR2 SMNVEV (reference sequence). V was cut by 5 bases and J by 3 bases, with 2 bases left in between.

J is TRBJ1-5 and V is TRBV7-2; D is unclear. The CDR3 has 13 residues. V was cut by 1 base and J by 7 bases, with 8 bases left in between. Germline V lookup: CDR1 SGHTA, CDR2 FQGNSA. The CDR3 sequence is CASSLVGNQPQHF. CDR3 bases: TGTGCCAGCAGCTTAGTAGGGAACCAGCCCCAGCATTTT.

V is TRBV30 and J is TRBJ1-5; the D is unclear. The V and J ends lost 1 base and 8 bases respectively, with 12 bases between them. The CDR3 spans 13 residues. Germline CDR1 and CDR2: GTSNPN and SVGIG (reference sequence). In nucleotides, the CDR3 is TGTGCCTGGAGTGGGACCGGGAGGGAGCCCCAGCATTTT. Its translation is CAWSGTGREPQHF.

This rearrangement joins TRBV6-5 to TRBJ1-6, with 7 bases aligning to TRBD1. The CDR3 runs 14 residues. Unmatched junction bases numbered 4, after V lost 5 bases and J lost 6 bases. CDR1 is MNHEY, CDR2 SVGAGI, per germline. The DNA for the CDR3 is TGTGCCAGCAGTCGGGACAGCCTTAATTCACCCCTCCACTTT. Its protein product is CASSRDSLNSPLHF.

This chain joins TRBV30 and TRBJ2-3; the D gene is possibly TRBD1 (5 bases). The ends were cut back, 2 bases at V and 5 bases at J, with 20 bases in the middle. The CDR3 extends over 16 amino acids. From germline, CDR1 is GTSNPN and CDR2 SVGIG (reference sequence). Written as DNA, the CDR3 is TGTGCCTGGAGTCCCACCGGGCAGGGCAAGAGAGATACGCAGTATTTT. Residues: CAWSPTGQGKRDTQYF.

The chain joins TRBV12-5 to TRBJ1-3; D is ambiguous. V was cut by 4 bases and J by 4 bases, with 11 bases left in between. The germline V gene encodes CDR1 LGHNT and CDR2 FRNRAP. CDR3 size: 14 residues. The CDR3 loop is CASGSHVRGNTIYF. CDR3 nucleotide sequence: TGTGCTAGTGGTTCCCATGTACGCGGAAACACCATATATTTT.

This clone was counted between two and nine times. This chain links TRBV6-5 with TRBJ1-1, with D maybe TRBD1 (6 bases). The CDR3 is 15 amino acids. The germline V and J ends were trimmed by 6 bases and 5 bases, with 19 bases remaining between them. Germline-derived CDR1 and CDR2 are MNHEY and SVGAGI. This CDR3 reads CASRQNRAKDTEAFF. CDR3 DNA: TGTGCCAGCAGGCAAAACAGGGCCAAGGATACTGAAGCTTTCTTT.

The CDR3 DNA reads as TGCGCCAGCAGCTCGAGTGAAGGGCCTCCTCTAGGGATGAACACTGAAGCTTTCTTT. Translating gives CASSSSEGPPLGMNTEAFF. The V call is TRBV5-1, the J call TRBJ1-1; the D is unclear. Trimming cost V 3 bases and J 0 bases, with 24 bases left between them. This CDR3 spans 19 amino acids. The V gene's germline CDR1 is SGHRS and CDR2 YFSETQ.